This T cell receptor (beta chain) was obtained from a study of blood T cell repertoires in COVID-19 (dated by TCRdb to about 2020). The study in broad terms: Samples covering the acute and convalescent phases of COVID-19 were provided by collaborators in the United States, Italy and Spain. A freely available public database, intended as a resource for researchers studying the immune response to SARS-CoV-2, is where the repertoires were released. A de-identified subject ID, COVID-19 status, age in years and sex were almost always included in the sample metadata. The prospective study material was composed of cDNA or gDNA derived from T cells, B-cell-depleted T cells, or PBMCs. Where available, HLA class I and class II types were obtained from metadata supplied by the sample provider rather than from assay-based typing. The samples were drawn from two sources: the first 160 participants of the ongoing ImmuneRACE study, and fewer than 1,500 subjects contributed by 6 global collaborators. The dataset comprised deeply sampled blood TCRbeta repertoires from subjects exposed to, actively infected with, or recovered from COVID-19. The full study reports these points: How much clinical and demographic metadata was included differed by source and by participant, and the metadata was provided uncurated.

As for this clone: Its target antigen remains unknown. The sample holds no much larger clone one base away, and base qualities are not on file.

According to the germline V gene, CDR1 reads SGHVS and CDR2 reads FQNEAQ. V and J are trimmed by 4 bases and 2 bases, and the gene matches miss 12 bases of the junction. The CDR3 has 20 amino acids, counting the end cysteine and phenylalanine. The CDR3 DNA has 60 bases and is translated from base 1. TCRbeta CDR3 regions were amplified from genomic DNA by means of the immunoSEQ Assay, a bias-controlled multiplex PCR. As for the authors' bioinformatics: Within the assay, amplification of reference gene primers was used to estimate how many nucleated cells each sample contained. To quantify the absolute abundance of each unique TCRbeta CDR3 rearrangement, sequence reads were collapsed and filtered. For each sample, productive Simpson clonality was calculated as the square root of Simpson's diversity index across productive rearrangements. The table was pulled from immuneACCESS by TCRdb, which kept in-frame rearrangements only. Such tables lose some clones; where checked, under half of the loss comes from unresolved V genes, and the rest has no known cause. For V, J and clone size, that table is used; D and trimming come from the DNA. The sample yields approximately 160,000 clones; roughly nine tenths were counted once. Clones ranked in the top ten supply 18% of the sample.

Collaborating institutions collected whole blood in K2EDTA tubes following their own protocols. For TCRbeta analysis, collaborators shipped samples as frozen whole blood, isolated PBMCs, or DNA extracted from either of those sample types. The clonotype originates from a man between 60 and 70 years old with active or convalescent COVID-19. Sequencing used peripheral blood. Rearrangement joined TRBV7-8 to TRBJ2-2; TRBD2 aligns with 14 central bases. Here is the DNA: TGTGCCAGCAGCTACCTCGGGGTGGGGACTAGCGGGGGTAACACCGGGGAGCTGTTTTTT. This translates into CASSYLGVGTSGGNTGELFF.